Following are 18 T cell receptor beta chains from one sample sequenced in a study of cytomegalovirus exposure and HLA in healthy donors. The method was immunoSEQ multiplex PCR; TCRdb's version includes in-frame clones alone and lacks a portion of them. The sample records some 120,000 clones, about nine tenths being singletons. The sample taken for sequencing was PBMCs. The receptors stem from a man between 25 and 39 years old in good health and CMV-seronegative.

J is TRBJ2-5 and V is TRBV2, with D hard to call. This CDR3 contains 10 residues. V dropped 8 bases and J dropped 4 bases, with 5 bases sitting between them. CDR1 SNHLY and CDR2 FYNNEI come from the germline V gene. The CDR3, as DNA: TGTGCCAGCGGCAGAGAGACCCAGTACTTC. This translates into CASGRETQYF.

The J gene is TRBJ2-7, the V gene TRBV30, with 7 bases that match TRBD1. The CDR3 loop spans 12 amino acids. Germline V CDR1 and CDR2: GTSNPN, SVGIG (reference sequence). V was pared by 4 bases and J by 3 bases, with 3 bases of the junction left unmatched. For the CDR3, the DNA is TGTGCCTGGAAAGGACAGGACTACGAGCAGTACTTC. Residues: CAWKGQDYEQYF.

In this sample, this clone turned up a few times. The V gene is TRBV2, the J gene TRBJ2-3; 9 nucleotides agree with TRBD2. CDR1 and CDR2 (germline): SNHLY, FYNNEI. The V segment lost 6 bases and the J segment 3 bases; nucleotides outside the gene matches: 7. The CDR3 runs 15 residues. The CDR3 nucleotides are TGTGCCAGCAGAGGTAGCGGGAGTCAGACAGATACGCAGTATTTT. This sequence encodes CASRGSGSQTDTQYF.

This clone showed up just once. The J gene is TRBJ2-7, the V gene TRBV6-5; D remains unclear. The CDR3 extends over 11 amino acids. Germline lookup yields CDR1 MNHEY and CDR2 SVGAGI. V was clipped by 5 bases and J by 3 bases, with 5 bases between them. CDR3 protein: CASSLNYEQYF. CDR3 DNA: TGTGCCAGCAGTCTTAACTACGAGCAGTACTTC.

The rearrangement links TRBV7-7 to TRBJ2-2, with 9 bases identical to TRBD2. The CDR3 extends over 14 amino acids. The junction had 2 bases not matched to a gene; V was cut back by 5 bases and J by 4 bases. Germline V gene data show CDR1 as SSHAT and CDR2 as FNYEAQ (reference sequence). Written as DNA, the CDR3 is TGTGCCAGCAGCGCGACTAGCGGCACCGGGGAGCTGTTTTTT. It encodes CASSATSGTGELFF. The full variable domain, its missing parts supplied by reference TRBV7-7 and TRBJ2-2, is GAGVSQSPRYKVTKRGQDVTLRCDPISSHATLYWYQQALGQGPEFLTYFNYEAQPDKSGLPSDRFSAERPEGSISTLTIQRTEQRDSAMYRCASSATSGTGELFFGEGSRLTVL.

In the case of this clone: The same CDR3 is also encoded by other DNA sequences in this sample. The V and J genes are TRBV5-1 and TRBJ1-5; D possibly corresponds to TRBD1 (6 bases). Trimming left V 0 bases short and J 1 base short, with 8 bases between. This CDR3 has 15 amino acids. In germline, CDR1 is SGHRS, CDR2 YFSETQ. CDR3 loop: CASSLEGVSNQPQHF. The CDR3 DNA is TGCGCCAGCAGCTTGGAGGGGGTCAGCAATCAGCCCCAGCATTTT.

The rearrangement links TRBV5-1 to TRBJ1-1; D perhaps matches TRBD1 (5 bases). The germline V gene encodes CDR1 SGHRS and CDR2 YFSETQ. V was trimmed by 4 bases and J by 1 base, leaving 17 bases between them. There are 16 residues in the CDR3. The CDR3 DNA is TGCGCCAGCAGCGCGCAGGGTTCAGCAGGGAACACTGAAGCTTTCTTT. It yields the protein CASSAQGSAGNTEAFF.

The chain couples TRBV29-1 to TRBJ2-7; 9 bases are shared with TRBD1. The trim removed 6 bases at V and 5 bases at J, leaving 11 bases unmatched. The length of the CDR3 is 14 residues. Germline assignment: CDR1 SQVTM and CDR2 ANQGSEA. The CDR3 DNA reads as TGCAGCGTCGCTACCGGGACAGGGTACCACGAGCAGTACTTC. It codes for CSVATGTGYHEQYF.

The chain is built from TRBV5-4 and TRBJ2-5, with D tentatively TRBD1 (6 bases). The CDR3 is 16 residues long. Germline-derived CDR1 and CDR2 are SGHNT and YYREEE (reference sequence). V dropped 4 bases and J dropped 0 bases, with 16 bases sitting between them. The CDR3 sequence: CASSPTGHKYQETQYF. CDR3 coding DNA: TGTGCCAGCAGCCCGACGGGACACAAGTACCAAGAGACCCAGTACTTC.

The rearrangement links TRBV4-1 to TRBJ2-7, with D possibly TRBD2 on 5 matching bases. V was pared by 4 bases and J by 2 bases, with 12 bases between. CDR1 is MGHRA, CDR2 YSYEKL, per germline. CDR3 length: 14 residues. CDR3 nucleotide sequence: TGCGCCAGCAGCCTGGACTCCACCCCCTACGAGCAGTACTTC. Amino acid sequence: CASSLDSTPYEQYF.

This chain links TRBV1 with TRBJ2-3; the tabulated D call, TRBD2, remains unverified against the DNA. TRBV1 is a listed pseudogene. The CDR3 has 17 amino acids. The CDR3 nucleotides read TGCACCAGCAGCCAAGTCCAGTTGGCTAGCCTCACAGATACGCAGTATTTT. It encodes CTSSQVQLASLTDTQYF.

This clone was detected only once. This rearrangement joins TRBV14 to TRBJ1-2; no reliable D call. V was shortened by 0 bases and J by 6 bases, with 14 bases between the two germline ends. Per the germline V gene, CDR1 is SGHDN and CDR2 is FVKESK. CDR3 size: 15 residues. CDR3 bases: TGTGCCAGCAGCCAAGACGCCCGGGGAGTCCATGGCTACACCTTC. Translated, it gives CASSQDARGVHGYTF.

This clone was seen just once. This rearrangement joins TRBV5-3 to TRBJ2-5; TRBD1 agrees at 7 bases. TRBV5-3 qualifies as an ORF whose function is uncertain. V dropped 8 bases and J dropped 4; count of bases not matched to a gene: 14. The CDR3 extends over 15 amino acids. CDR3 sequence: CASSPGTAQGETQYF. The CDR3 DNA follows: TGTGCCAGCAGCCCCGGGACAGCTCAGGGAGAGACCCAGTACTTC.

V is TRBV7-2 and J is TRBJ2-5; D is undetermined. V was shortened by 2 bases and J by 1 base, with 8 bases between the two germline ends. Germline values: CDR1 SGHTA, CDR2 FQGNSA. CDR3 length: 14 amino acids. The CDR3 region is CASSLMGIQETQYF. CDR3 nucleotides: TGTGCCAGCAGCTTAATGGGCATCCAAGAGACCCAGTACTTC.

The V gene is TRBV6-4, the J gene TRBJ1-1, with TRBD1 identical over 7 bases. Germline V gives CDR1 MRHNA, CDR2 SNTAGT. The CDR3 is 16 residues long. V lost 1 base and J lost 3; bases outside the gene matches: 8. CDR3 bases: TGTGCCAGCAGTGACTTACGACAGGGATGGGACACTGAAGCTTTCTTT. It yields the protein CASSDLRQGWDTEAFF.

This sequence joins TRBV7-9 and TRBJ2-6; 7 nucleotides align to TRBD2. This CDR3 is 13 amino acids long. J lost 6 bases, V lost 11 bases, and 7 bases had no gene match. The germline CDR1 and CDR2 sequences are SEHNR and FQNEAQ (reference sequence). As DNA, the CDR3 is TGTGCCGGCCTACGGGAGGTGGCCAACGTCCTGACTTTC. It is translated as CAGLREVANVLTF. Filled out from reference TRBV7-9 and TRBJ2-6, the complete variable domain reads DTGVSQNPRHKITKRGQNVTFRCDPISEHNRLYWYRQTLGQGPEFLTYFQNEAQLEKSRLLSDRFSAERPKGSFSTLEIQRTEQGDSAMYLCAGLREVANVLTFGAGSRLTVL.

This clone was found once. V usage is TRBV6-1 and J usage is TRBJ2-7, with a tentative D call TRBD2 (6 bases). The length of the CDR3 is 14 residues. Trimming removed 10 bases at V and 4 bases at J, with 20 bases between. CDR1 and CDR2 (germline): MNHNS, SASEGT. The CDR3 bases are TGTGCCACGGGAGAGCCGGGAGCGGCGTACGAGCAGTACTTC. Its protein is CATGEPGAAYEQYF.

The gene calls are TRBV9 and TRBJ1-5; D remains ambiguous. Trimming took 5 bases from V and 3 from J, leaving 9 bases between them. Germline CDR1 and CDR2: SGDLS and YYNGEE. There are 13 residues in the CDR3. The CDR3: CASSSQDNQPQHF. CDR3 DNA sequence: TGTGCCAGCAGTTCACAAGACAATCAGCCCCAGCATTTT.